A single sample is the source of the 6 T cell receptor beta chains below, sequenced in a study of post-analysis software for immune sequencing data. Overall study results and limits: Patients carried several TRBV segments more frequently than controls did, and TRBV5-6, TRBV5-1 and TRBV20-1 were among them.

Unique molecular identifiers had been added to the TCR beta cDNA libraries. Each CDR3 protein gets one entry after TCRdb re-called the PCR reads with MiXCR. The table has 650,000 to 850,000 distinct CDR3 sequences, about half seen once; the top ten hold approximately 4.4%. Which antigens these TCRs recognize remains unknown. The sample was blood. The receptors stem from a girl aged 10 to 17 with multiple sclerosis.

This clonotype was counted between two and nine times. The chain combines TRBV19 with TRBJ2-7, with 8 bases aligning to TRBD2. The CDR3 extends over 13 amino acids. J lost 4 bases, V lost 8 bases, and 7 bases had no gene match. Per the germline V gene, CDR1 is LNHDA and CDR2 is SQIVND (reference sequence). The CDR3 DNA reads TGTGCCAGTGGGGACTCTAGCGGGTACGAGCAGTACTTC. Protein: CASGDSSGYEQYF.

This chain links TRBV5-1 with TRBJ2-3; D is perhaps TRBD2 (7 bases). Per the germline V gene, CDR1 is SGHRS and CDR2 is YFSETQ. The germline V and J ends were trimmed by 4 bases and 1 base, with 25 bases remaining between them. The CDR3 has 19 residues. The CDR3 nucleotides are TGCGCCAGCAGCCCGCGTTTGGGGGCGGGGGACCGCCGCACAGATACGCAGTATTTT. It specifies CASSPRLGAGDRRTDTQYF.

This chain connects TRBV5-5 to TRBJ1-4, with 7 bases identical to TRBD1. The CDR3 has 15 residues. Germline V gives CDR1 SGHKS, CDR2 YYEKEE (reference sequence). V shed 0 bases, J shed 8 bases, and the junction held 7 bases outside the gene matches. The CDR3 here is CASSLGTGSSEKLFF. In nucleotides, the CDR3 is TGTGCCAGCAGCTTGGGGACAGGTAGTTCCGAAAAACTGTTTTTT.

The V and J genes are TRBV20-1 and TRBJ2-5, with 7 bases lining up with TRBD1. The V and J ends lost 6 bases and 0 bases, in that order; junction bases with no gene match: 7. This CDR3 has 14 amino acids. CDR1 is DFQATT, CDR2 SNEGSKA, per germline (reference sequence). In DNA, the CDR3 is TGCAGTGCCGGCCGGGACAGAGACCAAGAGACCCAGTACTTC. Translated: CSAGRDRDQETQYF.

CDR3 in DNA: TGTGCCAGCTGCCGGGAGTACATGAACACTGAAGCTTTCTTT. Protein sequence: CASCREYMNTEAFF. This sequence joins TRBV2 and TRBJ1-1; D is unclear. Germline V CDR1 and CDR2: SNHLY, FYNNEI. The CDR3 covers 14 residues. Trimming pared 8 bases from V and 0 bases from J, leaving 13 bases between.

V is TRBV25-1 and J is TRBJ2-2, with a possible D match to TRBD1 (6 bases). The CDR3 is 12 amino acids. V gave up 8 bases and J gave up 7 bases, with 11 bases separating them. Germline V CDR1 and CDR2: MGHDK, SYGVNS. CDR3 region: CASEHRVGELFF. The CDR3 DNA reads TGTGCCAGCGAACACAGGGTCGGGGAGCTGTTTTTT.